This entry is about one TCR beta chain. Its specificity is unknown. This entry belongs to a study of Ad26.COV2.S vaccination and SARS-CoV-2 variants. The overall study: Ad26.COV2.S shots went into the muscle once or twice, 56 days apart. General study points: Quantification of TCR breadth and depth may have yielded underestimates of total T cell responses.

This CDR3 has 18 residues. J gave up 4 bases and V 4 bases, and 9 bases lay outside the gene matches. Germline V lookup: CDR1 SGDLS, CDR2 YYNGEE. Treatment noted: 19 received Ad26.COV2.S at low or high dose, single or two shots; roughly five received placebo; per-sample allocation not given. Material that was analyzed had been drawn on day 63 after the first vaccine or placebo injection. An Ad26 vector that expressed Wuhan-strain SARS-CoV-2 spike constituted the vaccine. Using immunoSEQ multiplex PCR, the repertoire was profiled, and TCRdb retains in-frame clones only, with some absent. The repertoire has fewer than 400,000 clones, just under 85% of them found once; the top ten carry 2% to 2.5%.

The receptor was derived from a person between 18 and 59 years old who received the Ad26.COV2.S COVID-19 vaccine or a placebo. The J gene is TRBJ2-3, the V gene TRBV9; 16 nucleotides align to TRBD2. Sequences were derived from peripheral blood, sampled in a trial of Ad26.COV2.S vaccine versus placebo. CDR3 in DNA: TGTGCCAGCAGCATACTAACAGGGACTAGCGGGGGGGCAGATACGCAGTATTTT. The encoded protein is CASSILTGTSGGADTQYF.